This record looks at one TCR beta chain sequence and its context. Antigen unknown. The data derive from a study of T cell responses to AZD1222 COVID-19 vaccine. Profiled with immunoSEQ multiplex PCR; TCRdb holds only in-frame clones, not every one. The sample gives some 79,000 clones, 70% to 90% of which show up once; roughly 12% is in the top ten. Study-level findings and limits: In the spike-specific TCR repertoire, nearly half reportedly target unmutated variant regions. There were mostly white British donors and more females than males, and clonal diversity was possibly underestimated.

V gave up 2 bases and J gave up 2 bases; unmatched junction bases: 5. The germline V gene encodes CDR1 GTSNPN and CDR2 SVGIG (reference sequence). This CDR3 region has 14 residues. This specimen consisted of peripheral blood, obtained 28 days after the second AZD1222 dose. V and J are TRBV30 and TRBJ1-2, with TRBD1 identical over 7 bases. This TCR was recovered from an adult who received the AZD1222 COVID-19 vaccine. The CDR3 nucleotides are TGTGCCTGGAGTACCGGGACAGCAAACTATGGCTACACCTTC. Residues: CAWSTGTANYGYTF.